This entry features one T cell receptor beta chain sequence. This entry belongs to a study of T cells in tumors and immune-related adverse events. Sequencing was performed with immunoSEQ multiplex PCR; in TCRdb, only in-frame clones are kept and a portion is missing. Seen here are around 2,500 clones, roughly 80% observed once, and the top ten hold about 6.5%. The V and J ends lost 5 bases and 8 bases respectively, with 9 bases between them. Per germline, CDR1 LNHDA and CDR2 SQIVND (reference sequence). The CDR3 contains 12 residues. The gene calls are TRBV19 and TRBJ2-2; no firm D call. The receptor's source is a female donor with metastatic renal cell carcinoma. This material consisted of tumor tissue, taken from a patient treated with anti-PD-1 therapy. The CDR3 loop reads CASSPRPGELFF. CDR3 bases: TGTGCCAGTAGTCCCCGGCCAGGGGAGCTGTTTTTT.